This T cell receptor (beta chain) was recovered during a study of human T cells and chemical hapten exposure. Across the study: Read at 6 days, the patch tests placed 0.01% DPC on the upper back.

This CDR3 is 15 amino acids long. In germline, CDR1 is MNHEY, CDR2 SMNVEV (reference sequence). Trimming at V came to 7 bases and at J to 5 bases, leaving 8 bases not matched to a gene. Concerning this clonotype: What it binds is unknown.

Time point described: pre-sensitization, week 0. As to treatment: therapeutic diphenylcyclopropenone sensitization with weekly scalp DPC. Regarding the study as a whole: The number of TCRs over 1 in 1000 frequency stayed unchanged after DPC. Expanded TCRs grouped into significantly more large CDR3 similarity clusters than controls produced.

In the authors' methods: There were a median of around 96,000 TCRs per sample, with a range from roughly 20,000 to 700,000. TCRdb called the RACE reads again in MiXCR, with one record for every CDR3 protein. What appears here as the V and J calls and clone size reflects TCRdb's work, not the paper's. This table holds 350,000 to 400,000 distinct CDR3 sequences, roughly 5.3% found once. The chain couples TRBV27 to TRBJ1-5; 10 nucleotides line up with TRBD1. The source material was whole blood, sampled in connection with sensitization to the hapten diphenylcyclopropenone (DPC). The origin of this receptor is a woman aged 45-59 years with alopecia areata. Some clones in this sample may be carry-over from other donors' samples. CDR3 loop: CASKDRGYRDQPQHF. In DNA form, the CDR3 reads TGTGCCAGCAAGGACAGGGGGTATAGGGATCAGCCCCAGCATTTT.